This entry lists 27 T cell receptor beta chains sequenced from one sample in a study of untreated major depressive disorder. Which antigens these TCRs recognize remains unknown. The method was immunoSEQ multiplex PCR; TCRdb's version includes in-frame clones alone and lacks a portion of them. This sample yields under 30,000 clones, of which 91% are seen a single time; under 0.8% belongs to the top ten. The study's findings and limits: Compared with controls, depressed patients showed more TRBV05-01 (Vbeta 5.1) usage in CD4+ T cells.

The sequencing input was CD4+ T cells from PBMCs. These receptors came from a woman in her 30s with major depressive disorder.

V usage is TRBV6-1 and J usage is TRBJ2-1, with D tentatively TRBD2 (5 bases). V lost 8 bases and J lost 0, with 5 bases in between. Germline lookup yields CDR1 MNHNS and CDR2 SASEGT. CDR3 length equals 12 residues. CDR3 region: CASGSSYNEQFF. In DNA form, the CDR3 reads TGTGCCAGCGGGAGCTCCTACAATGAGCAGTTCTTC.

This sequence joins TRBV28 and TRBJ1-2; D gene ambiguous. This CDR3 contains 13 residues. From germline, CDR1 is MDHEN and CDR2 SYDVKM. Deletions cut 4 bases from V and 3 bases from J, with 9 bases between. CDR3 in DNA: TGTGCCAGCAGTTCTCCTCCCCACTATGGCTACACCTTC. This translates into CASSSPPHYGYTF.

J is TRBJ1-5 and V is TRBV6-5; TRBD1 is a possible D gene (6 bases). The V end was cut by 2 bases, the J end by 7 bases, with 9 bases between. Germline V gene lookup returns CDR1 MNHEY and CDR2 SVGAGI. The CDR3 contains 13 residues. CDR3 DNA sequence: TGTGCCAGCAGTTACGACAGGTGGCAGCCCCAGCATTTT. Amino acid sequence: CASSYDRWQPQHF.

The chain is built from TRBV2 and TRBJ1-5, with D unclear. CDR3 length equals 12 residues. Germline CDR1 SNHLY, CDR2 FYNNEI. Trimming removed 8 bases at V and 10 bases at J, with 15 bases between. In DNA form, the CDR3 reads TGTGCCAGCGTGGGAGCCAACTCACCCCAGCATTTT. Protein: CASVGANSPQHF.

The chain recombines TRBV29-1 with TRBJ2-7; 9 bases are a match to TRBD2. Germline-derived CDR1 and CDR2 are SQVTM and ANQGSEA. V shed 6 bases, J shed 4 bases, and the junction held 4 bases outside the gene matches. The length of the CDR3 is 12 residues. The CDR3 reads CSVREGVYEQYF. The DNA of the CDR3 is TGCAGCGTGCGGGAGGGGGTTTACGAGCAGTACTTC.

The chain is built from TRBV5-4 and TRBJ2-1, with 7 bases fitting TRBD2. CDR3 size: 14 residues. The germline V gene has CDR1 SGHNT and CDR2 YYREEE (reference sequence). V shed 4 bases and J 7 bases; nucleotides not matched to a gene: 8. Here the CDR3 reads CASSRRDGGNEQFF. The DNA of the CDR3 is TGTGCCAGCAGCCGCCGGGACGGGGGGAATGAGCAGTTCTTC.

CDR3 in amino acids: CASSIHADTQYF. DNA for the CDR3: TGCGCCAGCAGCATACACGCAGATACGCAGTATTTT. V is TRBV5-1 and J is TRBJ2-3; D is uncertain. CDR1 and CDR2 (germline): SGHRS, YFSETQ. CDR3 size: 12 residues. V lost 4 bases to trimming and J lost 4 bases, with 7 bases between them.

The chain links TRBV11-2 to TRBJ2-5; D is possibly TRBD2 (5 bases). Trimming took off 3 bases at V and 5 bases at J, with 16 bases between the two ends. This CDR3 has 15 residues. Germline assignment: CDR1 SGHAT and CDR2 FQNNGV. The CDR3 here is CASSFAVIRGETQYF. CDR3 nucleotides: TGTGCCAGCAGCTTTGCAGTAATTCGAGGGGAGACCCAGTACTTC.

For the CDR3, the DNA is TGTGCCAGCAGTTTAATTAGCAATCAGCCCCAGCATTTT. It specifies CASSLISNQPQHF. This chain joins TRBV27 and TRBJ1-5; no reliable D call. Germline CDR1 MNHEY, CDR2 SMNVEV (reference sequence). The V gene lost 2 bases and the J gene lost 0 bases, with 2 bases spanning the gap. CDR3 length: 13 amino acids.

This chain uses TRBV7-3 with TRBJ1-5; TRBD1 agrees at 7 bases. Trimming took 4 bases from V and 0 from J; bases not matched to a gene: 9. The CDR3 extends over 17 amino acids. Germline CDR1 is SGHTA and CDR2 is FQGTGA. CDR3: CASSYIRQGPSNQPQHF. In DNA form, the CDR3 reads TGTGCCAGCAGCTACATTAGACAGGGTCCTAGCAATCAGCCCCAGCATTTT.

The J gene is TRBJ2-1, the V gene TRBV15; possible D gene TRBD2, 6 bases. The V gene's germline CDR1 is LNHNV and CDR2 YYDKDF (reference sequence). Deletions cut 5 bases from V and 6 bases from J, with 20 bases between. The CDR3 totals 16 residues. The CDR3 here is CATSAGLARMANEQFF. In DNA form, the CDR3 reads TGTGCCACCAGCGCTGGGCTAGCGCGGATGGCCAATGAGCAGTTCTTC.

The chain couples TRBV28 to TRBJ2-3, with no clear D. Trimming removed 4 bases at V and 0 bases at J, with 17 bases between. The CDR3 loop spans 17 amino acids. Per germline, CDR1 MDHEN and CDR2 SYDVKM. The CDR3: CASSSPFLLTSTDTQYF. DNA of the CDR3: TGTGCCAGCAGTTCCCCCTTTTTGCTTACTAGCACAGATACGCAGTATTTT.

The genes are TRBV27 and TRBJ1-4; perhaps TRBD1 as D (5 bases). Trimming took off 3 bases at V and 2 bases at J, with 16 bases between the two ends. The CDR3 runs 17 residues. Looked up from germline, CDR1 is MNHEY and CDR2 is SMNVEV (reference sequence). The CDR3 nucleotides read TGTGCCAGCAGTTTTTCAGGGTTCGCGAGCACTAATGAAAAACTGTTTTTT. It specifies CASSFSGFASTNEKLFF.

This chain uses TRBV29-1 with TRBJ2-7; D gene ambiguous. The CDR3 extends over 11 amino acids. V lost 3 bases and J 4 bases, leaving 7 bases between the germline ends. CDR1 is SQVTM, CDR2 ANQGSEA, per germline. CDR3 sequence reads: CSVDVGYEQYF. For the CDR3, the DNA is TGCAGCGTTGATGTGGGATACGAGCAGTACTTC.

This rearrangement joins TRBV9 to TRBJ1-3, with D unclear. The CDR3 totals 15 residues. The V end lost 3 bases, the J end lost 3 bases, and 13 bases lay between the germline ends. CDR1 and CDR2 from the germline V gene are SGDLS and YYNGEE. The CDR3 loop is CASSDIPGRGNTIYF. In DNA, the CDR3 is TGTGCCAGCAGCGATATCCCGGGCCGTGGAAACACCATATATTTT.

CDR3 nucleotide sequence: TGTGCCAGCGGGCCTGGGGATACGCAGTATTTT. This encodes CASGPGDTQYF. V gene TRBV6-1 combines with J gene TRBJ2-3, with D unclear. The CDR3 sequence is 11 residues long. The V end was cut by 8 bases, the J end by 6 bases, with 9 bases between. CDR1 and CDR2 (germline): MNHNS, SASEGT.

J is TRBJ2-3 and V is TRBV27; the match to TRBD2 covers 7 bases. CDR1 is MNHEY and CDR2 is SMNVEV in the germline V gene (reference sequence). V lost 1 base, J lost 2 bases, and 6 bases stayed unmatched. The CDR3 is made up of 16 amino acids. DNA for the CDR3: TGTGCCAGCAGTTTATTGGGCAGCGGGATCACAGATACGCAGTATTTT. It translates to CASSLLGSGITDTQYF.

This clone came up once. The V gene is TRBV7-2, the J gene TRBJ2-7, with 10 positions matching TRBD2. The CDR3 is 15 residues long. CDR1 is SGHTA, CDR2 FQGNSA, per germline. J gave up 4 bases and V 6 bases, and 9 bases lay outside the gene matches. As DNA, the CDR3 is TGTGCCAGCAGTCATCCCGGGACTAGCGATTACGAGCAGTACTTC. It specifies CASSHPGTSDYEQYF.

V and J are TRBV4-3 and TRBJ2-3; D is unresolved. Trimming stripped 1 base from V and 0 bases from J, with 14 bases between. Germline V gives CDR1 LGHNA, CDR2 YSLEER. The CDR3 spans 17 residues. The DNA for the CDR3 is TGCGCCAGCAGCCAAGGGCGCGGTGCGGCTAGCACAGATACGCAGTATTTT. Translating it yields CASSQGRGAASTDTQYF.

This chain links TRBV5-6 with TRBJ1-4; 7 nucleotides line up with TRBD1. CDR3 size: 17 residues. After removal of 4 bases from V and 3 bases from J, the junction contained 12 bases not matched to a gene. Germline V gene sequence: CDR1 SGHDT, CDR2 YYEEEE. CDR3 bases: TGTGCCAGCAGCGGGACGGGACAGACTTCTCCTAATGAAAAACTGTTTTTT. Translating gives CASSGTGQTSPNEKLFF.

J is TRBJ2-2 and V is TRBV9; no firm D call. The V gene lost 0 bases and the J gene lost 6 bases, with 6 bases spanning the gap. Germline CDR1 and CDR2: SGDLS and YYNGEE. The length of the CDR3 is 13 residues. CDR3: CASSVGYAGELFF. DNA for the CDR3: TGTGCCAGCAGCGTAGGATATGCCGGGGAGCTGTTTTTT. Using reference TRBV9 and TRBJ2-2 for the parts outside the CDR3, the full variable domain is DSGVTQTPKHLITATGQRVTLRCSPRSGDLSVYWYQQSLDQGLQFLIQYYNGEERAKGNILERFSAQQFPDLHSELNLSSLELGDSALYFCASSVGYAGELFFGEGSRLTVL.

The chain is built from TRBV11-3 and TRBJ2-7; D is possibly TRBD2 (5 bases). Germline CDR1 and CDR2: SGHNT and YENEEA. The CDR3 has 13 amino acids. Trimming left V 0 bases short and J 3 bases short, with 6 bases between. For the CDR3, the DNA is TGTGCCAGCAGCTTAGATCGGGGCTACGAGCAGTACTTC. Protein: CASSLDRGYEQYF.

The chain couples TRBV4-2 to TRBJ2-7; D perhaps matches TRBD2 (5 bases). V lost 2 bases and J lost 3, with 17 bases in between. CDR1 is LGHNA and CDR2 is YNFKEQ in the germline V gene. The CDR3 has 16 residues. The CDR3 DNA is TGTGCCAGCAGCCAAAACAAAAGAGAGGGAAACTACGAGCAGTACTTC. Amino acids: CASSQNKREGNYEQYF.

V gene TRBV18 combines with J gene TRBJ2-7; 9 bases are a match to TRBD2. After removal of 1 base from V and 6 bases from J, the junction contained 7 bases not matched to a gene. Germline V lookup: CDR1 KGHSH, CDR2 LQKENI. This CDR3 spans 15 amino acids. CDR3 nucleotides: TGTGCCAGCTCACCACAGGGACTAGCTGCCTCCGAGCAGTACTTC. Its translation is CASSPQGLAASEQYF.

The rearrangement links TRBV7-6 to TRBJ2-7, with TRBD2 matching 8 bases. Germline V gene data show CDR1 as SGHVS and CDR2 as FNYEAQ. V gave up 1 base and J gave up 2 bases; unmatched junction bases: 4. The length of the CDR3 is 15 residues. This CDR3 is CASSLGGTRAYEQYF. CDR3 DNA sequence: TGTGCCAGCAGCTTAGGAGGGACTAGAGCCTACGAGCAGTACTTC.

The rearrangement joins TRBV4-1 to TRBJ1-3, with a weak D call TRBD1 (5 bases). There are 17 residues in the CDR3. V lost 1 base to trimming and J lost 6 bases, with 19 bases between them. Germline V CDR1 and CDR2: MGHRA, YSYEKL. In DNA, the CDR3 is TGCGCCAGCAGCCAAGGAAGATCCGGCAGGGCTGAAAACACCATATATTTT. This codes for CASSQGRSGRAENTIYF.

V is TRBV5-6 and J is TRBJ2-2, with 14 bases lining up with TRBD2. Germline lookup yields CDR1 SGHDT and CDR2 YYEEEE. V lost 3 bases to trimming and J lost 6 bases; unmatched junction nucleotides: 10. The CDR3 runs 18 residues. DNA for the CDR3: TGTGCCAGCAGCTCGGGACTAGCGGGGGCCCCATGGGCCGGGGAGCTGTTTTTT. Encoded protein: CASSSGLAGAPWAGELFF.